This T cell receptor beta chain was recovered during a study of blood T cell repertoires in COVID-19. Repertoires were generated with immunoSEQ multiplex PCR, while TCRdb's copy carries only in-frame clones and drops some. The top ten clones hold roughly 6.8% of a sample with 250,000 or so clones, more than 70% of them seen once. Sequencing input: peripheral blood. This sequence was found in a woman aged 25 to 39 with COVID-19, enrolled during active disease.

CDR3 DNA sequence: TGTGCCAGCAGCTTACAGGCAGGGACGGAGGGTGGAGCTTTCTTT. Protein sequence: CASSLQAGTEGGAFF. The chain couples TRBV7-2 to TRBJ1-1; perhaps TRBD1 as D (5 bases). V lost 2 bases to trimming and J lost 10 bases, with 20 bases between them. The CDR3 extends over 15 amino acids. Germline V gene sequence: CDR1 SGHTA, CDR2 FQGNSA.